This paragraph covers one T cell receptor beta chain sequence. Its antigen remains unidentified. In the PCR, 60 Vbeta and 13 Jbeta primers were used. TCRdb's copy holds only in-frame clones and misses some; the assay was immunoSEQ multiplex PCR. The data contain approximately 140,000 clones, 75% to 80% of them singletons. This entry comes from a study of cytomegalovirus exposure and HLA in healthy donors. Germline CDR1 SGHRS, CDR2 YFSETQ. V gave up 0 bases and J gave up 3 bases, with 9 bases separating them. The CDR3 is 14 amino acids. Study results and limitations: The listing of fewer than 200 TCR beta chains classed them as cytomegalovirus-associated. Later analysis showed most CMV-associated TCR beta chains appearing HLA-restricted.

The sequence came from a female donor in good health and CMV-seronegative. The specimen sequenced was PBMCs. V usage is TRBV5-1 and J usage is TRBJ1-1, with unresolved D. The CDR3 nucleotides are TGCGCCAGCAGCTTGGGTTCAGATTACACTGAAGCTTTCTTT. Residues: CASSLGSDYTEAFF.